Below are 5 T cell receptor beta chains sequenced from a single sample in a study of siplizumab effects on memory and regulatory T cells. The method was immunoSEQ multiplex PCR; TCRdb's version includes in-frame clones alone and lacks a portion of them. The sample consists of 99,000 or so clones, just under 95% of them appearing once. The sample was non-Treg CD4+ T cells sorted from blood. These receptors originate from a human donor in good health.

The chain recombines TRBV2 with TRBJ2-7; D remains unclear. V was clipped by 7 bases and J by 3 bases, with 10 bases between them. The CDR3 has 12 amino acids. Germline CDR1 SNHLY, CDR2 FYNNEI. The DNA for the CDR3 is TGTGCCAGCAACCGGGCCCTCTACGAGCAGTACTTC. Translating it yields CASNRALYEQYF.

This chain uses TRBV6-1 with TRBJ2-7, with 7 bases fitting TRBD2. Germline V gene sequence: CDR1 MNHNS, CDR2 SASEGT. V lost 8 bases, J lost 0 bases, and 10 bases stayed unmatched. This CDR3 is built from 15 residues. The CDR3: CASGRREYDSYEQYF. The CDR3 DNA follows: TGTGCCAGCGGGAGGCGGGAGTATGACTCCTACGAGCAGTACTTC.

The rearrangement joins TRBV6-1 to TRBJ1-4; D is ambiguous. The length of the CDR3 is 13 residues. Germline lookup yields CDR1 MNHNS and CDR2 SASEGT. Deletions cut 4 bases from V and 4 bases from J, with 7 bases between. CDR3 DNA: TGTGCCAGCAGTGGTACAGATAATGAAAAACTGTTTTTT. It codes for CASSGTDNEKLFF.

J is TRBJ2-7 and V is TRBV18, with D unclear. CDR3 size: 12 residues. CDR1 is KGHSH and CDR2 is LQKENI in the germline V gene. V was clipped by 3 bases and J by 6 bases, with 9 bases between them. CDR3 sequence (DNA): TGTGCCAGCTCACCTAAACCGGGCGAGCAGTACTTC. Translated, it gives CASSPKPGEQYF.

CDR3 nucleotides: TGTGCCAGCAGTGACAGGGGAAACACTGAAGCTTTCTTT. Protein: CASSDRGNTEAFF. The rearrangement uses TRBV2 and TRBJ1-1, with a tentative D call TRBD1 (6 bases). This CDR3 spans 13 amino acids. V dropped 3 bases and J dropped 2 bases, with 7 bases sitting between them. CDR1 SNHLY and CDR2 FYNNEI come from the germline V gene.